This note documents a single T cell receptor (beta chain) sequence. The data belong to a study of blood T cell repertoires in COVID-19. Study as a whole: Donors in the United States, Italy and Spain gave samples during acute or convalescent COVID-19. T cells, B-cell-depleted T cells, or PBMCs supplied cDNA or gDNA.

Original processing methods: Using reference gene primer amplification, nucleated cell counts were estimated. Method: immunoSEQ multiplex PCR; TCRdb's copy keeps in-frame clones and lacks some. Clonal size and the V and J genes are those of that table, whereas D and trimming came from the DNA. The sample contains about 140,000 clones, 65% to 80% of which appear only once. Germline CDR1 reads ENHRY; CDR2 reads SYGVKD. V gave up 6 bases and J gave up 6 bases; unmatched junction bases: 4. The CDR3 consists of 13 residues. This TCR was recovered from a man older than 75 with acute or convalescent COVID-19. The V gene is TRBV10-3, the J gene TRBJ1-1, with 10 positions matching TRBD1. The sample comprised peripheral blood. CDR3 nucleotides: TGTGCCATCAGAAAGACAGGGGGCTCTGAAGCTTTCTTT. Translating it yields CAIRKTGGSEAFF.